The 22 T cell receptor beta chains presented below share a single source sample, sequenced in a study of Tregs in tolerant kidney transplant recipients. Produced via immunoSEQ multiplex PCR; TCRdb's table is partial and in-frame only. The sample has around 15,000 clones, more than 50% seen once. Their cognate antigens are unknown. After 6 days with irradiated graft donor PBMCs, CFSE-labeled recipient PBMCs were FACS-sorted. Sequencing used CD4+ T cells from blood cultured with allogeneic cells, obtained before the transplant. Source of these receptors: a human patient who received a combined kidney and bone marrow transplant.

V is TRBV6-5 and J is TRBJ2-5, with 7 bases identical to TRBD2. The end of the DNA is better explained by TRBJ2-7, so the J call may be wrong. The CDR3 contains 15 residues. Germline V gene sequence: CDR1 MNHEY, CDR2 SVGAGI. CDR3 nucleotide sequence: TGTGCCAGCAGTTACGTGGGCGGGGGTATCTACGAGCAGTACTTC. Residues: CASSYVGGGIYEQYF.

The chain joins TRBV27 to TRBJ2-5, with 10 bases that match TRBD1. The CDR3 extends over 14 amino acids. Germline loops: CDR1 MNHEY, CDR2 SMNVEV (reference sequence). J was trimmed by 5 bases and V by 5 bases; bases with no gene match: 5. The CDR3 sequence: CASSLDRGQETQYF. The CDR3 nucleotides read TGTGCCAGCAGTCTCGACAGGGGGCAGGAGACCCAGTACTTC.

A single count supports this clone. The chain couples TRBV7-2 to TRBJ2-3; D remains ambiguous. V gave up 1 base and J gave up 0 bases, with 11 bases separating them. The CDR3 totals 16 residues. In germline, CDR1 is SGHTA, CDR2 FQGNSA. The CDR3 DNA sequence: TGTGCCAGCAGCTTAGACGCGACAACTAGCACAGATACGCAGTATTTT. Translated, it gives CASSLDATTSTDTQYF.

The chain couples TRBV28 to TRBJ2-7; 12 bases map to TRBD1. Germline V gives CDR1 MDHEN, CDR2 SYDVKM. CDR3 length: 15 amino acids. The V segment lost 4 bases and the J segment 3 bases; nucleotides outside the gene matches: 4. The CDR3 DNA sequence: TGTGCCAGCAGTTCCGGGACAGGGGGCTTCTACGAGCAGTACTTC. This gives the protein CASSSGTGGFYEQYF.

In this sample, this clone turned up a few times. J is TRBJ2-7 and V is TRBV28; 14 nucleotides align to TRBD2. This CDR3 comprises 18 residues. Unmatched junction bases numbered 11, after V lost 2 bases and J lost 5 bases. From germline, CDR1 is MDHEN and CDR2 SYDVKM. The DNA of the CDR3 is TGTGCCAGCAGTTTAGGCGGAAGTGTGACTAGCGGGGGGGACGAGCAGTACTTC. Amino acid sequence: CASSLGGSVTSGGDEQYF.

The V gene is TRBV18, the J gene TRBJ2-7, with TRBD1 as a possible D gene (7 bases). V lost 2 bases, J lost 3 bases, and 11 bases lay in between. The CDR3 runs 14 residues. CDR1 and CDR2 (germline): KGHSH, LQKENI. CDR3 amino acids: CASSPSGGIYEQYF. The CDR3 nucleotides read TGTGCCAGCTCACCATCAGGGGGGATCTACGAGCAGTACTTC.

This clone was counted a few times. The chain carries TRBV18 and TRBJ2-5; D is undetermined. With 3 bases removed from V and 5 bases from J, the gap between germline ends came to 4 bases. Looked up from germline, CDR1 is KGHSH and CDR2 is LQKENI. This CDR3 has 11 residues. This chain's CDR3 is CASSPGETQYF. In nucleotides, the CDR3 is TGTGCCAGCTCACCGGGCGAGACCCAGTACTTC.

This chain connects TRBV6-1 to TRBJ1-5; the D gene is possibly TRBD1 (6 bases). The germline CDR1 and CDR2 sequences are MNHNS and SASEGT. The CDR3 is 14 amino acids. V lost 5 bases to trimming and J lost 5 bases, with 13 bases between them. CDR3 sequence reads: CASSWGQGYQPQHF. The DNA of the CDR3 is TGTGCCAGCAGTTGGGGACAAGGCTATCAGCCCCAGCATTTT.

The rearrangement uses TRBV4-3 and TRBJ2-3; 11 positions match TRBD2. With V trimmed by 1 base and J by 6 bases, 9 bases remained unmatched. The CDR3 has 17 residues. Germline V gene sequence: CDR1 LGHNA, CDR2 YSLEER. CDR3 bases: TGCGCCAGCAGCCAAGTCGCTAGTAGCGGGGGGGCCGATACGCAGTATTTT. The encoded protein is CASSQVASSGGADTQYF.

This clone was seen only a few times. The chain is built from TRBV19 and TRBJ2-3, with TRBD2 as a possible D gene (5 bases). The V end lost 3 bases, the J end lost 5 bases, and 9 bases lay between the germline ends. Germline V CDR1 and CDR2: LNHDA, SQIVND (reference sequence). This CDR3 comprises 13 residues. CDR3 nucleotide sequence: TGTGCCAGTAGTATTCGGGGTATAGATACGCAGTATTTT. Translation: CASSIRGIDTQYF.

The chain uses TRBV4-3 and TRBJ2-2, with D tentatively TRBD2 (6 bases). Germline V gene data show CDR1 as LGHNA and CDR2 as YSLEER. The V and J ends lost 2 bases and 1 base respectively, with 14 bases between them. The CDR3 has 17 amino acids. Here the CDR3 reads CASSQFTGTENTGELFF. The CDR3 DNA sequence: TGCGCCAGCAGCCAATTTACCGGGACTGAGAACACCGGGGAGCTGTTTTTT.

The chain recombines TRBV19 with TRBJ2-5, with D maybe TRBD2 (5 bases). The CDR3 contains 14 residues. The germline V gene has CDR1 LNHDA and CDR2 SQIVND (reference sequence). Deletions cut 6 bases from V and 4 bases from J, with 15 bases between. CDR3 region: CASRDTGRVETQYF. Written as DNA, the CDR3 is TGTGCCAGTAGAGATACCGGGCGGGTAGAGACCCAGTACTTC. The variable domain in full, completed from reference TRBV19 and TRBJ2-5, reads DGGITQSPKYLFRKEGQNVTLSCEQNLNHDAMYWYRQDPGQGLRLIYYSQIVNDFQKGDIAEGYSVSREKKESFPLTVTSAQKNPTAFYLCASRDTGRVETQYFGPGTRLLVL.

The gene calls are TRBV6-5 and TRBJ2-7, with a possible D match to TRBD2 (8 bases). Trimming removed 2 bases at V and 3 bases at J, with 14 bases between. This CDR3 has 15 residues. From germline, CDR1 is MNHEY and CDR2 SVGAGI. The DNA for the CDR3 is TGTGCCAGCAGTTACGTAGCGGGACAGAACTACGAGCAGTACTTC. Translating gives CASSYVAGQNYEQYF.

This rearrangement joins TRBV4-2 to TRBJ1-1; 8 bases align to TRBD1. CDR3 length equals 15 residues. The V gene end was trimmed by 3 bases and the J gene end by 4 bases; junction bases not matched to a gene: 7. Germline CDR1 and CDR2: LGHNA and YNFKEQ. CDR3 protein: CASSHGQGLVTEAFF. The CDR3 nucleotides are TGTGCCAGCAGCCACGGACAGGGACTGGTCACTGAAGCTTTCTTT.

For the CDR3, the DNA is TGTGCCAGCAGCTTGGCTAGCGCAAAAGGAGGAAACAATGAGCAGTTCTTC. Residues: CASSLASAKGGNNEQFF. J is TRBJ2-1 and V is TRBV7-9, with D possibly being TRBD2 (6 bases). V was pared by 3 bases and J by 5 bases, with 20 bases between. The CDR3 is made up of 17 amino acids. Germline CDR1 and CDR2: SEHNR and FQNEAQ (reference sequence).

The CDR3 spells CASRLGQGPNEKLFF. The CDR3 nucleotides are TGTGCCAGCAGGCTGGGGCAGGGCCCTAATGAAAAACTGTTTTTT. This chain joins TRBV28 and TRBJ1-4; D perhaps matches TRBD1 (5 bases). V was pared by 6 bases and J by 3 bases, with 14 bases between. CDR3 length equals 15 residues. Germline CDR1 and CDR2: MDHEN and SYDVKM.

The chain links TRBV28 to TRBJ2-5; 12 bases agree with TRBD2. J gave up 6 bases and V 5 bases, and 7 bases lay outside the gene matches. The CDR3 loop spans 15 amino acids. Germline V gene data show CDR1 as MDHEN and CDR2 as SYDVKM. The CDR3 DNA follows: TGTGCCAGCAGTCCTGCTACTAGCGGGGGGAAGACCCAGTACTTC. This encodes CASSPATSGGKTQYF.

In this sample, this clone turned up a few times. The chain joins TRBV6-1 to TRBJ2-7; 12 positions match TRBD2. The ends lost 6 bases at V and 2 bases at J; junction bases unmatched: 2. There are 14 residues in the CDR3. Germline V gives CDR1 MNHNS, CDR2 SASEGT. The CDR3 DNA follows: TGTGCCAGCAGGACTAGCGGGAGAGCCTACGAGCAGTACTTC. It yields the protein CASRTSGRAYEQYF.

V usage is TRBV7-2 and J usage is TRBJ2-5; TRBD2 matches 9 bases. The germline CDR1 and CDR2 sequences are SGHTA and FQGNSA. CDR3 length equals 16 residues. After removal of 1 base from V and 1 base from J, the junction contained 4 bases not matched to a gene. The CDR3 DNA reads TGTGCCAGCAGCTTAGTTAGTAGCGGGGGCCAAGAGACCCAGTACTTC. Translating it yields CASSLVSSGGQETQYF.

The chain links TRBV19 to TRBJ1-1, with a possible D match to TRBD1 (5 bases). Germline assignment: CDR1 LNHDA and CDR2 SQIVND (reference sequence). The V gene lost 1 base and the J gene lost 6 bases, with 15 bases spanning the gap. CDR3 length: 15 residues. In nucleotides, the CDR3 is TGTGCCAGTAGTATAGCTCGGGGGGGGTGGTCTGAAGCTTTCTTT. Amino acid sequence: CASSIARGGWSEAFF. The full variable domain, with the rest looked up from reference TRBV19 and TRBJ1-1, is DGGITQSPKYLFRKEGQNVTLSCEQNLNHDAMYWYRQDPGQGLRLIYYSQIVNDFQKGDIAEGYSVSREKKESFPLTVTSAQKNPTAFYLCASSIARGGWSEAFFGQGTRLTVV.

The gene calls are TRBV5-6 and TRBJ1-1; 11 bases align to TRBD1. Germline V gene sequence: CDR1 SGHDT, CDR2 YYEEEE. The ends lost 2 bases at V and 4 bases at J; junction bases unmatched: 4. The CDR3 sequence is 15 residues long. DNA for the CDR3: TGTGCCAGCAGCTTAGTGGGGACAGGGGGCACTGAAGCTTTCTTT. It yields the protein CASSLVGTGGTEAFF. Together with reference TRBV5-6 and TRBJ1-1, the CDR3 gives the full variable domain: DAGVTQSPTHLIKTRGQQVTLRCSPKSGHDTVSWYQQALGQGPQFIFQYYEEEERQRGNFPDRFSGHQFPNYSSELNVNALLLGDSALYLCASSLVGTGGTEAFFGQGTRLTVV.

The rearrangement joins TRBV9 to TRBJ2-6; the D gene is possibly TRBD2 (6 bases). The CDR3 is made up of 15 amino acids. V lost 1 base, J lost 4 bases, and 9 bases lay in between. CDR1 is SGDLS and CDR2 is YYNGEE in the germline V gene. The CDR3 DNA follows: TGTGCCAGCAGCGTAACGGGGGACGGGGCCAACGTCCTGACTTTC. Translated, it gives CASSVTGDGANVLTF.